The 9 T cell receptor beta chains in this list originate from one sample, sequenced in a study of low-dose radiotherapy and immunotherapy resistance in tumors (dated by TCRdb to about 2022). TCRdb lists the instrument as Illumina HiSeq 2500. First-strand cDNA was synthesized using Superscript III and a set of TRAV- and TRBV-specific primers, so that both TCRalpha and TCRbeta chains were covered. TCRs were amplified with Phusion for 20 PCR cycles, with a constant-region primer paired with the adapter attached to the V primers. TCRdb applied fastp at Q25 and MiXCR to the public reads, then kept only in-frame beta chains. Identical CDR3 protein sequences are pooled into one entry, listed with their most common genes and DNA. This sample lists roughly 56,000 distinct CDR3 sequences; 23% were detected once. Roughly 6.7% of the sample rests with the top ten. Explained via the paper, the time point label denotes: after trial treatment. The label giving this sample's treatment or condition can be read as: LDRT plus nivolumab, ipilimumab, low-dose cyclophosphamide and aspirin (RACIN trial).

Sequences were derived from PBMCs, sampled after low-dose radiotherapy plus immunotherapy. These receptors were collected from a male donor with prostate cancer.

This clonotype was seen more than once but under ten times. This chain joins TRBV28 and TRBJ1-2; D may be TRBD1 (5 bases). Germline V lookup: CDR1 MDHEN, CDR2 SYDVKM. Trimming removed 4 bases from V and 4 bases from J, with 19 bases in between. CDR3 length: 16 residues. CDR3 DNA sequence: TGTGCCAGCAGTTCGGGAGGGGCCGATCCCACCTATGGCTACACCTTC. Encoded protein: CASSSGGADPTYGYTF.

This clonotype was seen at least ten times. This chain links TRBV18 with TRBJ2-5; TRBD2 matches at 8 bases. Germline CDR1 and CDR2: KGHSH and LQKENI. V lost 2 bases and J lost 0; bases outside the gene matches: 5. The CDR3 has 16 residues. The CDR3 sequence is CASSPWQAGDQETQYF. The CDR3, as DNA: TGTGCCAGCTCACCATGGCAAGCGGGGGACCAAGAGACCCAGTACTTC.

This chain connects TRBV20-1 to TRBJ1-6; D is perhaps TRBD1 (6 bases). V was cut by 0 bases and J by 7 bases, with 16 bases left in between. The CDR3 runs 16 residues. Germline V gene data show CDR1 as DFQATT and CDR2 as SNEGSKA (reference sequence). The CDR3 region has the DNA TGCAGTGCTAGAGATCTAGCGGGGGGCAGCAATTCACCCCTCCACTTT. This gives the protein CSARDLAGGSNSPLHF.

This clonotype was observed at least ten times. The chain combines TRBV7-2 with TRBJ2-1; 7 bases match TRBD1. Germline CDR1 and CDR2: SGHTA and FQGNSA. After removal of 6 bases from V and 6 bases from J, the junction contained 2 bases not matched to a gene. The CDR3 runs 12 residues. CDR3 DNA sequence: TGTGCCAGCAGGCAGGGGGTCAATGAGCAGTTCTTC. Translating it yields CASRQGVNEQFF.

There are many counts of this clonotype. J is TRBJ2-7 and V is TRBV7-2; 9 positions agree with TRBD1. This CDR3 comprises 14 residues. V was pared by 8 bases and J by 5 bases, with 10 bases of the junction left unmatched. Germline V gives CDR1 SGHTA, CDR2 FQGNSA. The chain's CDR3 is CASRPGTGFHEQYF. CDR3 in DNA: TGTGCCAGCCGCCCCGGGACAGGGTTCCACGAGCAGTACTTC. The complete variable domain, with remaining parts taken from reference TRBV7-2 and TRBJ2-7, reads GAGVSQSPSNKVTEKGKDVELRCDPISGHTALYWYRQSLGQGLEFLIYFQGNSAPDKSGLPSDRFSAERTGGSVSTLTIQRTQQEDSAVYLCASRPGTGFHEQYFGPGTRLTVT.

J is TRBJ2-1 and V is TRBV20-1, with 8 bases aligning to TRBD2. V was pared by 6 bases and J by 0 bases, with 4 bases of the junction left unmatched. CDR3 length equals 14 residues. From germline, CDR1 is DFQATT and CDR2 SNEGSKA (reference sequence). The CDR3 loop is CSAGGATSYNEQFF. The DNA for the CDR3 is TGCAGTGCCGGGGGGGCTACCTCCTACAATGAGCAGTTCTTC.

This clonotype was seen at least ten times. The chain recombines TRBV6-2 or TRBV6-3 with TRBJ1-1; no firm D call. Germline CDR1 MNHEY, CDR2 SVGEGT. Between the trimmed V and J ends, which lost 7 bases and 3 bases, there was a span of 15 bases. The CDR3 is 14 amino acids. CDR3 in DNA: TGTGCCAGCATGTTGTCCTCGCGGTACACTGAAGCTTTCTTT. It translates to CASMLSSRYTEAFF.

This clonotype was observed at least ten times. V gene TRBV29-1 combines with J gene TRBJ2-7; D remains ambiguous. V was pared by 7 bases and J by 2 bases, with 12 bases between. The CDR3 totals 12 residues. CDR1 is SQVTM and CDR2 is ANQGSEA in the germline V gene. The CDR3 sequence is CSGKDATYEQYF. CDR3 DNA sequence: TGCAGCGGAAAAGACGCCACCTACGAGCAGTACTTC.

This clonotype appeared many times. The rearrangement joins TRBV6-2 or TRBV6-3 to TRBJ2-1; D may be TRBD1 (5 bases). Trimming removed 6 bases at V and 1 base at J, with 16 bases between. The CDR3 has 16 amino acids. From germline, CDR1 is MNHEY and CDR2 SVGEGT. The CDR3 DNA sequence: TGTGCCAGCAGACACCCCAGGGAAGGTTCCTACAATGAGCAGTTCTTC. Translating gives CASRHPREGSYNEQFF.